The 30 T cell receptor beta chains presented below share a single source sample, sequenced in a study of cytomegalovirus exposure and HLA in healthy donors. Primers for the PCR totalled 60 Vbeta and 13 Jbeta. Some clones are missing from TCRdb's copy, which holds only in-frame ones; the method was immunoSEQ multiplex PCR. The profile shows some 110,000 clones, roughly 13% of them singletons. The sequenced sample consisted of PBMCs. The receptors here all came from a middle-aged man in good health and CMV-seropositive.

The V call is TRBV7-9, the J call TRBJ2-2; D call uncertain. Germline-derived CDR1 and CDR2 are SEHNR and FQNEAQ (reference sequence). The length of the CDR3 is 15 residues. V lost 4 bases and J 4 bases, leaving 13 bases between the germline ends. CDR3 loop: CASSSPASVTGELFF. The CDR3 DNA is TGTGCCAGCAGCTCACCCGCGAGCGTCACCGGGGAGCTGTTTTTT.

This chain links TRBV19 with TRBJ2-4; the match to TRBD1 covers 7 bases. Germline CDR1 and CDR2: LNHDA and SQIVND (reference sequence). The V segment lost 6 bases and the J segment 6 bases; nucleotides outside the gene matches: 8. The CDR3 consists of 14 residues. In DNA, the CDR3 is TGTGCCAGTAGGGGACAGAGCAACATAAACATTCAGTACTTC. Translated: CASRGQSNINIQYF.

The chain has TRBV19 and TRBJ2-7; 9 bases are a match to TRBD1. There are 15 residues in the CDR3. The germline V gene has CDR1 LNHDA and CDR2 SQIVND (reference sequence). V gave up 5 bases and J gave up 0 bases; unmatched junction bases: 5. The CDR3 nucleotides read TGTGCCAGTAGTTCCGCGGGACAGGGCTCCTACGAGCAGTACTTC. Residues: CASSSAGQGSYEQYF. Based on the CDR3 plus reference TRBV19 and TRBJ2-7, the full variable domain is DGGITQSPKYLFRKEGQNVTLSCEQNLNHDAMYWYRQDPGQGLRLIYYSQIVNDFQKGDIAEGYSVSREKKESFPLTVTSAQKNPTAFYLCASSSAGQGSYEQYFGPGTRLTVT.

Concerning this clone: Other DNA sequences in this specimen translate into the identical CDR3. The chain recombines TRBV6-5 with TRBJ2-3; a possible D gene is TRBD1 (5 bases). Germline V gene sequence: CDR1 MNHEY, CDR2 SVGAGI. Trimming cost V 0 bases and J 2 bases, with 9 bases left between them. This CDR3 is built from 15 residues. The CDR3 DNA follows: TGTGCCAGCAGTTACTCAAGGGGTTTCACAGATACGCAGTATTTT. It is translated as CASSYSRGFTDTQYF.

V is TRBV2 and J is TRBJ2-5; D possibly corresponds to TRBD2 (6 bases). Deletions cut 6 bases from V and 7 bases from J, with 21 bases between. CDR3 size: 15 residues. Germline V CDR1 and CDR2: SNHLY, FYNNEI. CDR3 coding DNA: TGTGCCAGCAGCGCGAATGGGGAGGACGACGTGACCCAGTACTTC. Translating gives CASSANGEDDVTQYF.

This clone turned up a few times. The chain has TRBV19 and TRBJ1-5, with D perhaps TRBD1 (6 bases). The V gene lost 6 bases and the J gene lost 5 bases, with 14 bases spanning the gap. Germline assignment: CDR1 LNHDA and CDR2 SQIVND (reference sequence). The CDR3 loop spans 14 amino acids. CDR3 sequence (DNA): TGTGCCAGTAGCCATAGGACAGATTATCAGCCCCAGCATTTT. This gives the protein CASSHRTDYQPQHF.

This clone turned up a few times. This chain connects TRBV7-9 to TRBJ2-7; TRBD2 matches at 8 bases. With V trimmed by 5 bases and J by 5 bases, 5 bases remained unmatched. CDR1 is SEHNR and CDR2 is FQNEAQ in the germline V gene (reference sequence). CDR3 length: 13 amino acids. The CDR3 spells CASSPRTSNEQYF. DNA of the CDR3: TGTGCCAGCAGCCCCAGGACTAGCAACGAGCAGTACTTC.

The table lists this clone with a few counts. The chain recombines TRBV16 with TRBJ1-2; 7 bases align to TRBD1. With 1 base clipped from V and 6 bases from J, the junction kept 5 bases outside the gene matches. Germline assignment: CDR1 KGHSY and CDR2 FQNENV. CDR3 length: 14 amino acids. The CDR3 nucleotides read TGTGCCAGCAGCCAATGGGGACAGTTAGATGGCTACACCTTC. Its protein product is CASSQWGQLDGYTF.

This rearrangement joins TRBV7-9 to TRBJ2-1, with D possibly matching TRBD2 (6 bases). CDR3 length: 13 residues. CDR1 is SEHNR and CDR2 is FQNEAQ in the germline V gene (reference sequence). Trimming took off 4 bases at V and 7 bases at J, with 11 bases between the two ends. The CDR3 DNA reads TGTGCCAGCAGCTCCACTGGGGGGAATGAGCAGTTCTTC. Translated, it gives CASSSTGGNEQFF.

This clone came up a few times. This chain joins TRBV11-2 and TRBJ2-5; 7 nucleotides line up with TRBD2. J gave up 1 base and V 4 bases, and 6 bases lay outside the gene matches. Germline CDR1 reads SGHAT; CDR2 reads FQNNGV. The CDR3 sequence is 15 residues long. The chain's CDR3 is CASSWEKRGQETQYF. The CDR3 bases are TGTGCCAGCAGCTGGGAGAAGCGGGGCCAAGAGACCCAGTACTTC.

Sample share makes this clone medium-sized. The V and J genes are TRBV9 and TRBJ2-5, with 9 nucleotides matching TRBD2. Germline V CDR1 and CDR2: SGDLS, YYNGEE. This CDR3 spans 17 amino acids. The V and J ends lost 4 bases and 2 bases, in that order; junction bases with no gene match: 12. This CDR3 is CASSPPGGRETQETQYF. The DNA for the CDR3 is TGTGCCAGCAGCCCTCCGGGCGGGAGGGAGACTCAAGAGACCCAGTACTTC.

The chain recombines TRBV6-1 with TRBJ1-2; D is unresolved. V lost 4 bases, J lost 8 bases, and 14 bases lay in between. The CDR3 covers 13 residues. Germline values: CDR1 MNHNS, CDR2 SASEGT. The CDR3 DNA is TGTGCCAGCAGTGTCCTGACCGGCGGGGGCTACACCTTC. Protein: CASSVLTGGGYTF.

The gene calls are TRBV7-9 and TRBJ2-7, with D perhaps matching TRBD1 (6 bases). The CDR3 contains 14 residues. CDR1 and CDR2 from the germline V gene are SEHNR and FQNEAQ (reference sequence). The V end was cut by 4 bases, the J end by 2 bases, with 12 bases between. CDR3 region: CASSSRTDPYEQYF. In nucleotides, the CDR3 is TGTGCCAGCAGCTCCCGGACAGACCCCTACGAGCAGTACTTC.

The chain has TRBV27 and TRBJ1-5; D unresolved. Trimming shortened V by 5 bases and J by 4 bases, and 12 bases separated the two germline ends. Per the germline V gene, CDR1 is MNHEY and CDR2 is SMNVEV (reference sequence). The CDR3 covers 14 residues. The CDR3 here is CASSAAGNNQPQHF. The CDR3 DNA follows: TGTGCCAGCAGTGCCGCGGGGAATAATCAGCCCCAGCATTTT.

This chain uses TRBV7-2 with TRBJ2-3; 9 positions agree with TRBD1. V trimming: 4 bases; J trimming: 6 bases; junction bases outside the gene matches: 11. Per germline, CDR1 SGHTA and CDR2 FQGNSA. CDR3 length: 16 residues. CDR3 sequence reads: CASSSAGDRGRDTQYF. Written as DNA, the CDR3 is TGTGCCAGCAGCTCTGCAGGCGACAGGGGGAGGGATACGCAGTATTTT.

This sequence joins TRBV19 and TRBJ2-1; 12 positions match TRBD2. V gave up 8 bases and J gave up 8 bases; unmatched junction bases: 19. This CDR3 spans 18 amino acids. Germline assignment: CDR1 LNHDA and CDR2 SQIVND (reference sequence). Written as DNA, the CDR3 is TGTGCCAGTTTTCCCCACCCGACTAGCGGGAGAAATGGGGATGAGCAGTTCTTC. Amino acids: CASFPHPTSGRNGDEQFF.

In its sample, this clone was seen a few times. This chain joins TRBV5-1 and TRBJ2-1; D may be TRBD2 (5 bases). The V and J ends lost 4 bases and 9 bases respectively, with 11 bases between them. This CDR3 has 12 residues. The germline gives CDR1 SGHRS, CDR2 YFSETQ. CDR3: CASSPSSSEQFF. The CDR3 coding sequence is TGCGCCAGCAGCCCCTCTAGCAGTGAGCAGTTCTTC.

The count of this clone is one. This chain connects TRBV6-1 to TRBJ1-5; 9 nucleotides align to TRBD1. The CDR3 has 14 residues. Germline V CDR1 and CDR2: MNHNS, SASEGT. After removal of 4 bases from V and 6 bases from J, the junction contained 4 bases not matched to a gene. DNA for the CDR3: TGTGCCAGCAGTGTACAGGGGGCGGTTCAGCCCCAGCATTTT. Protein product: CASSVQGAVQPQHF.

A few counts support this clone. The chain recombines TRBV19 with TRBJ1-5; D ambiguous. Germline-derived CDR1 and CDR2 are LNHDA and SQIVND (reference sequence). The CDR3 spans 13 residues. V dropped 3 bases and J dropped 10 bases, with 13 bases sitting between them. The CDR3 nucleotides are TGTGCCAGTAGTATCTCCTCTAGGAACCCCCAGCATTTT. Amino acids: CASSISSRNPQHF. The entire variable domain, with the rest obtained from reference TRBV19 and TRBJ1-5, is as follows: DGGITQSPKYLFRKEGQNVTLSCEQNLNHDAMYWYRQDPGQGLRLIYYSQIVNDFQKGDIAEGYSVSREKKESFPLTVTSAQKNPTAFYLCASSISSRNPQHFGDGTRLSIL.

This clone was seen more than once but under ten times. The genes are TRBV14 and TRBJ2-6, with a possible D match to TRBD1 (6 bases). CDR3 length: 16 amino acids. Germline V lookup: CDR1 SGHDN, CDR2 FVKESK. Trimming cost V 4 bases and J 2 bases, with 12 bases left between them. DNA for the CDR3: TGTGCCAGCAGCCCTTACAACAGGGCTGGGGCCAACGTCCTGACTTTC. Protein product: CASSPYNRAGANVLTF.

V usage is TRBV15 and J usage is TRBJ2-3; 13 bases match TRBD2. V lost 6 bases to trimming and J lost 2 bases; unmatched junction nucleotides: 2. Germline values: CDR1 LNHNV, CDR2 YYDKDF (reference sequence). The CDR3 totals 15 residues. Here the CDR3 DNA reads TGTGCCACCAGAGGGACTAGCGGGAACACAGATACGCAGTATTTT. Translating it yields CATRGTSGNTDTQYF.

This clone was detected only a few times. This rearrangement joins TRBV7-9 to TRBJ1-5; 7 nucleotides align to TRBD1. The CDR3 loop spans 14 amino acids. The germline gives CDR1 SEHNR, CDR2 FQNEAQ (reference sequence). J gave up 5 bases and V 1 base, and 2 bases lay outside the gene matches. In DNA, the CDR3 is TGTGCCAGCAGCTTAGGCGGGACAGATCAGCCCCAGCATTTT. Its translation: CASSLGGTDQPQHF.

The genes are TRBV2 and TRBJ2-1; 11 bases line up with TRBD2. This CDR3 region has 15 residues. The junction had 7 bases not matched to a gene; V was cut back by 6 bases and J by 6 bases. Germline assignment: CDR1 SNHLY and CDR2 FYNNEI. The CDR3 nucleotides are TGTGCCAGCAGGGCTACTAGCGGGAGTTCCAATGAGCAGTTCTTC. It encodes CASRATSGSSNEQFF.

This clone turned up a few times. The rearrangement uses TRBV7-2 and TRBJ1-4; possibly TRBD1 for D (6 bases). Germline V lookup: CDR1 SGHTA, CDR2 FQGNSA. The CDR3 has 16 amino acids. V was clipped by 4 bases and J by 4 bases, with 16 bases between them. CDR3 DNA: TGTGCCAGCAGCTACCCCGCAGGGGCCCTTAATGAAAAACTGTTTTTT. Protein product: CASSYPAGALNEKLFF.

In its sample, this clone was seen a few times. This chain links TRBV15 with TRBJ2-7; D is undetermined. Germline lookup yields CDR1 LNHNV and CDR2 YYDKDF (reference sequence). CDR3 length equals 13 residues. With 0 bases removed from V and 4 bases from J, the gap between germline ends came to 7 bases. The chain's CDR3 is CATSRDRVYEQYF. The CDR3 DNA is TGTGCCACCAGCAGAGATCGTGTGTACGAGCAGTACTTC.

This clone appeared a few times. The chain links TRBV9 to TRBJ1-2; no clear D. The germline V gene has CDR1 SGDLS and CDR2 YYNGEE. The CDR3 runs to 12 residues. V was clipped by 3 bases and J by 7 bases, with 10 bases between them. The CDR3 DNA is TGTGCCAGCAGCGGGGGAGGGTCTGGCTACACCTTC. This encodes CASSGGGSGYTF.

This clone was picked up a small number of times. The CDR3 reads CASSPSGRASYNEQFF. The CDR3 bases are TGTGCCAGCAGCCCTAGCGGGAGGGCCTCCTACAATGAGCAGTTCTTC. J is TRBJ2-1 and V is TRBV28; 12 bases align to TRBD2. CDR1 is MDHEN and CDR2 is SYDVKM in the germline V gene. J lost 0 bases, V lost 6 bases, and 3 bases had no gene match. The CDR3 is 16 residues long.

Here the CDR3 reads CASSSSSGLDTQYF. The CDR3 bases are TGCGCCAGCAGCTCATCGTCCGGTTTAGATACGCAGTATTTT. V is TRBV5-1 and J is TRBJ2-3; no clear D. The ends were cut back, 3 bases at V and 5 bases at J, with 13 bases in the middle. This CDR3 has 14 residues. Germline V CDR1 and CDR2: SGHRS, YFSETQ.

This clone was recorded a few times. CDR3 DNA sequence: TGTGCCAGCATGGGAGGCCAGTTCGGCGAGCAGTACTTC. Translated: CASMGGQFGEQYF. The V call is TRBV27, the J call TRBJ2-7; TRBD2 might be the D (6 bases). Trimming pared 7 bases from V and 6 bases from J, leaving 16 bases between. The CDR3 spans 13 residues. Germline V gene data show CDR1 as MNHEY and CDR2 as SMNVEV (reference sequence).

The rearrangement links TRBV5-1 to TRBJ2-7; the D gene is possibly TRBD1 (5 bases). Trimming removed 0 bases from V and 0 bases from J, with 10 bases in between. In germline, CDR1 is SGHRS, CDR2 YFSETQ. The CDR3 sequence is 15 residues long. The CDR3 reads CASSLVPGPSYEQYF. In DNA form, the CDR3 reads TGCGCCAGCAGCTTGGTCCCAGGGCCCTCCTACGAGCAGTACTTC.